A single T cell receptor (beta chain) is shown here with its context. Germline V gene data show CDR1 as DFQATT and CDR2 as SNEGSKA (reference sequence). The CDR3 has 14 amino acids. With 5 bases clipped from V and 7 bases from J, the junction kept 10 bases outside the gene matches. This specimen comes from a study of T-cell reconstitution after alpha-beta-depleted transplantation in children. A TCRbeta library incorporating unique molecular identifiers was prepared. TCRdb re-analysed the PCR reads in MiXCR, keeping a single row per CDR3 protein. The data show some 500,000 distinct CDR3 sequences, with approximately 16% seen just once and 2.5% to 4% held by the top ten.

The chain has TRBV20-1 and TRBJ2-1, with 8 bases lining up with TRBD2. The sequences come from PBMCs from the stem cell graft donor, collected from the stem cell graft. This TCR came from a human donor who donated a stem cell graft to a child with acute lymphoblastic leukemia. The DNA for the CDR3 is TGCAGTGCTGCCCGGGAGGGCGTAGAGAATGAGCAGTTCTTC. Protein: CSAAREGVENEQFF.